This T cell receptor (beta chain) is drawn from a study of response to subunit inactivated influenza vaccine. TCRdb fed the RT-PCR reads into MiXCR, producing one record per CDR3 protein. The sample lists over 650,000 distinct CDR3 sequences, around a sixth occurring once. Per germline, CDR1 MDHEN and CDR2 SYDVKM. V was shortened by 5 bases and J by 8 bases, with 9 bases between the two germline ends. The CDR3 runs to 12 residues. This specimen was PBMCs from blood, taken roughly 5 days after vaccination. The TCR was taken from a man aged 45-65 years who received an inactivated influenza vaccine. This chain uses TRBV28 with TRBJ1-4; D gene uncertain. DNA for the CDR3: TGTGCCAGCAGTCGGACGGTGGAAAAACTGTTTTTT. Translating gives CASSRTVEKLFF.